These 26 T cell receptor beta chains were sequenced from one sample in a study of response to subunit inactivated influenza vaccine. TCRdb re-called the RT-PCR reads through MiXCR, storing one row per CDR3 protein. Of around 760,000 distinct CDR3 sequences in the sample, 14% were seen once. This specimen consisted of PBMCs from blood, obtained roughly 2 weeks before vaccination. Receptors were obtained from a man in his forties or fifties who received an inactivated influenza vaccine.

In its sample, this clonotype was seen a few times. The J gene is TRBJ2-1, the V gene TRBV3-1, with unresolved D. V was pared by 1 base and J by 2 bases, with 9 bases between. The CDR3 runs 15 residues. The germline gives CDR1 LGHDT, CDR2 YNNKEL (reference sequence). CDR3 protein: CASSQAVVPYNEQFF. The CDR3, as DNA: TGTGCCAGCAGCCAAGCCGTAGTCCCCTACAATGAGCAGTTCTTC.

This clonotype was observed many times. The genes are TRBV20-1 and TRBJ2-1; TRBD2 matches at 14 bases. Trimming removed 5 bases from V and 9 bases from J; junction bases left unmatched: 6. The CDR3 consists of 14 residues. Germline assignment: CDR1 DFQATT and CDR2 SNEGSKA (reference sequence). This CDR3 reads CSALGLAGGFEQFF. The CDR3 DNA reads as TGCAGTGCTCTAGGACTAGCGGGAGGTTTTGAGCAGTTCTTC.

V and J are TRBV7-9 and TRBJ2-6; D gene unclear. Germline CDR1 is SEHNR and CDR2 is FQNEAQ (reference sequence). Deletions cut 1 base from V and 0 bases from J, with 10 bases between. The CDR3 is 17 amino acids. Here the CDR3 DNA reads TGTGCCAGCAGCTTAGGGGTACGCAGCTCTGGGGCCAACGTCCTGACTTTC. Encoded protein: CASSLGVRSSGANVLTF.

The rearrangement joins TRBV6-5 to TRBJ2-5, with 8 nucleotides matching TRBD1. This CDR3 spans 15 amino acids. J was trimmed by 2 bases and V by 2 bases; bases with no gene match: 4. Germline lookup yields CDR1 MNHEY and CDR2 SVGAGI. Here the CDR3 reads CASSYGTGPQETQYF. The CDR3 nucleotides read TGTGCCAGCAGTTACGGGACAGGTCCACAAGAGACCCAGTACTTC.

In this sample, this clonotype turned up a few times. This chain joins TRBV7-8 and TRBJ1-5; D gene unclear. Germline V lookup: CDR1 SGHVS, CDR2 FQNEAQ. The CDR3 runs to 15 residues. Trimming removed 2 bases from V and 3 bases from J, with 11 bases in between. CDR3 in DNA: TGTGCCAGCAGCTTATTCGCCAGGAACAATCAGCCCCAGCATTTT. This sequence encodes CASSLFARNNQPQHF.

CDR3 residues: CSASQGGRYEQYF. The CDR3 DNA reads as TGCAGTGCTAGCCAGGGTGGACGCTACGAGCAGTACTTC. V usage is TRBV20-1 and J usage is TRBJ2-7; D might be TRBD1 (5 bases). Trimming left V 3 bases short and J 3 bases short, with 12 bases between. The germline gives CDR1 DFQATT, CDR2 SNEGSKA (reference sequence). This CDR3 comprises 13 residues.

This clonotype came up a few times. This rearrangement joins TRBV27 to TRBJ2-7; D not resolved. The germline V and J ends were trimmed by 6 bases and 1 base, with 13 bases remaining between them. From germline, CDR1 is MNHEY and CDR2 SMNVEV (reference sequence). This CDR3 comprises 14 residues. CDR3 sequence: CASRPRLGSYEQYF. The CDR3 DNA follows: TGTGCCAGCAGACCCCGCTTAGGGTCCTACGAGCAGTACTTC.

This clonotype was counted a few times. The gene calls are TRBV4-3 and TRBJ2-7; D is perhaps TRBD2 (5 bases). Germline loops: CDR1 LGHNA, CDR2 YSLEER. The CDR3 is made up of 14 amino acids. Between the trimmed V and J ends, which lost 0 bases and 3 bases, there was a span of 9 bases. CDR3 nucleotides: TGCGCCAGCAGCCAAGAACCCGGGAACTACGAGCAGTACTTC. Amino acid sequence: CASSQEPGNYEQYF.

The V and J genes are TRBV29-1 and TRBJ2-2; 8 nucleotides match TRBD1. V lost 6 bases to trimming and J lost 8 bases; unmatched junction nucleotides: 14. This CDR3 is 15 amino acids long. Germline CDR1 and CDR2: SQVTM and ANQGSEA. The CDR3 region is CSVPNRDRLTGELFF. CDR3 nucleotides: TGCAGCGTCCCCAACCGGGACAGGCTGACGGGGGAGCTGTTTTTT.

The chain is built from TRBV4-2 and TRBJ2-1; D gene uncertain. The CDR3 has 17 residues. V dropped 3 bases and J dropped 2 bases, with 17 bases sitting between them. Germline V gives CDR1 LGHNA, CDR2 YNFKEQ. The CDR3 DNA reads TGTGCCAGCAGCCAGTCGGCAGGCCGGTTGGCCTACAATGAGCAGTTCTTC. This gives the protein CASSQSAGRLAYNEQFF.

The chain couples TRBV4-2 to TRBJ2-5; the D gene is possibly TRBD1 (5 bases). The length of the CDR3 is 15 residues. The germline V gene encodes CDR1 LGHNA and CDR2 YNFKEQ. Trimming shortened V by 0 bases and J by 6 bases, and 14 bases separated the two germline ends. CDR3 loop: CASSQEVGRGKTQYF. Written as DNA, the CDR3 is TGTGCCAGCAGCCAAGAGGTGGGGCGCGGAAAGACCCAGTACTTC.

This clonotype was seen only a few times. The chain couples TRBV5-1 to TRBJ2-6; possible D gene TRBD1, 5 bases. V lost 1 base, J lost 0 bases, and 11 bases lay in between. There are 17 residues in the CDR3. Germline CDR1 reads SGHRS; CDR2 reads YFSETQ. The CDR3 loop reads CASSLTGPSSGANVLTF. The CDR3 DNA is TGCGCCAGCAGCTTGACAGGCCCCAGCTCTGGGGCCAACGTCCTGACTTTC.

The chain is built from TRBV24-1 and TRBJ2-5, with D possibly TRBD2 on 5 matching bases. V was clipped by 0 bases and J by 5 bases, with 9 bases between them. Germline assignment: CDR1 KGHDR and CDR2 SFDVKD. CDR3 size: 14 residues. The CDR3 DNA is TGTGCCACCAGTGATTTGGTCTCGGGGGAGACCCAGTACTTC. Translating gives CATSDLVSGETQYF.

The CDR3 reads CASSPGTSDLDTQYF. In DNA form, the CDR3 reads TGTGCCAGCAGCCCAGGGACTAGCGATCTGGATACGCAGTATTTT. The chain combines TRBV7-9 with TRBJ2-3; 10 nucleotides align to TRBD2. Trimming removed 5 bases from V and 6 bases from J; junction bases left unmatched: 8. The CDR3 has 15 amino acids. Looked up from germline, CDR1 is SEHNR and CDR2 is FQNEAQ (reference sequence).

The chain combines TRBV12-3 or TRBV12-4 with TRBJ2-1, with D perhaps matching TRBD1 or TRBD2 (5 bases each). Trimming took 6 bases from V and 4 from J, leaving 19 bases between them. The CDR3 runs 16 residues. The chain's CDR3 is CASSQRGSPRYNEQFF. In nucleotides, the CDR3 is TGTGCCAGCAGCCAGAGGGGATCCCCACGTTACAATGAGCAGTTCTTC.

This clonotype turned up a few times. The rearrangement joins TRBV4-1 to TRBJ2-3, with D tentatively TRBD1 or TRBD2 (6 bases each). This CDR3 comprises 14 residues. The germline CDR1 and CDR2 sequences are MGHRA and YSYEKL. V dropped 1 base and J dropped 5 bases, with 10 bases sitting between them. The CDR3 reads CASSQAGALDTQYF. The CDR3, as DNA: TGCGCCAGCAGCCAAGCGGGGGCCTTAGATACGCAGTATTTT.

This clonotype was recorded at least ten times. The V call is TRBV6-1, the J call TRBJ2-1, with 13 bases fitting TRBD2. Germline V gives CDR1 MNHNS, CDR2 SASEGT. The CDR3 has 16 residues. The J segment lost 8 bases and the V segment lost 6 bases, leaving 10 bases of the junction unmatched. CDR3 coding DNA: TGTGCCAGCAGACTTGGACTAGCGGGAGTAGTGGATGAGCAGTTCTTC. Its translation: CASRLGLAGVVDEQFF.

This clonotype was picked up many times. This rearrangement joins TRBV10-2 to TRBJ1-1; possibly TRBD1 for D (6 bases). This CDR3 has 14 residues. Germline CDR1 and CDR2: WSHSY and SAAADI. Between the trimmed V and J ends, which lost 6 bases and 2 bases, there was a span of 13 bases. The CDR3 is CASRDWTENTEAFF. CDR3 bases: TGCGCCAGCAGAGACTGGACAGAAAACACTGAAGCTTTCTTT.

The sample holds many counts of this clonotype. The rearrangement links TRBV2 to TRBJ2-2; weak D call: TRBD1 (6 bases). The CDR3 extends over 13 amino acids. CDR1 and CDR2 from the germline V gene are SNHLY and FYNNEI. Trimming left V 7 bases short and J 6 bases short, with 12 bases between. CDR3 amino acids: CASTPQGSGELFF. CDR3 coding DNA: TGTGCCAGCACCCCACAGGGTTCCGGGGAGCTGTTTTTT.

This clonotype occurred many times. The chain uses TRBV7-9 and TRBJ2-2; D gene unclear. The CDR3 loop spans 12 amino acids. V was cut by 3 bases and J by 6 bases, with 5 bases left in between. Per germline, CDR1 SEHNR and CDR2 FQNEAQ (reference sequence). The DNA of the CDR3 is TGTGCCAGCAGCTTCTCCCCCGGGGAGCTGTTTTTT. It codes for CASSFSPGELFF.

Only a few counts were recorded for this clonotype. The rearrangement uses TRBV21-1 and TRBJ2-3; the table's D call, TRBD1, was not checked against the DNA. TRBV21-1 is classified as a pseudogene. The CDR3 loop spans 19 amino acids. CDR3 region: CASSKIRLVGDIVSDTQYF. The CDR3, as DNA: TGTGCCAGCAGCAAAATACGACTCGTGGGGGACATCGTATCCGATACGCAGTATTTT.

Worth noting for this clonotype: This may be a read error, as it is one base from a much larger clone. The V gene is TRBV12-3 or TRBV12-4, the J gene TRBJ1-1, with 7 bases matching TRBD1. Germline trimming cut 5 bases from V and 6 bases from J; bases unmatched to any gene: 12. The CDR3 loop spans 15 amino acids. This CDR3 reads CASSKGQFLSAEAFF. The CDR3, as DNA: TGTGCCAGCAGTAAGGGACAGTTTTTGTCCGCTGAAGCTTTCTTT.

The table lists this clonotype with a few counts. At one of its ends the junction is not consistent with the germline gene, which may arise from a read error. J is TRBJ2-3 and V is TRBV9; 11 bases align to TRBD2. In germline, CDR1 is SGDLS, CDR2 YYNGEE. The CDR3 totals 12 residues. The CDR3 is CASRSSGGASEF. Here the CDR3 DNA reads TGTGCCAGCAGGAGTAGCGGGGGGGCGAGTGAATTT.

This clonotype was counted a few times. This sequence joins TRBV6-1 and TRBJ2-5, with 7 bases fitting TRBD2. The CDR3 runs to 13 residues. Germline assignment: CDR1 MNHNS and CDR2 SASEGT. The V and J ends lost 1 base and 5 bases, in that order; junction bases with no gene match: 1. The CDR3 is CASSEVSGETQYF. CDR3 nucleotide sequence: TGTGCCAGCAGTGAAGTTAGCGGGGAGACCCAGTACTTC.

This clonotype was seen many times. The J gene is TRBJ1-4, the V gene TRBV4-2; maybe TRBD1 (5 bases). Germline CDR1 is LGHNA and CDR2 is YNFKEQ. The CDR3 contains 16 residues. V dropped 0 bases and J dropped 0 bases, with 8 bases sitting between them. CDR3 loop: CASSQDQGSTNEKLFF. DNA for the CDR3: TGTGCCAGCAGCCAAGATCAGGGTTCAACTAATGAAAAACTGTTTTTT.

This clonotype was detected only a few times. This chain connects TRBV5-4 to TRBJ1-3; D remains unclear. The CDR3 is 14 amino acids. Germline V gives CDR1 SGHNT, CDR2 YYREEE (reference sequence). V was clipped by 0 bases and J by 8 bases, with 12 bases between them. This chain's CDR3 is CASSLEPSEDTIYF. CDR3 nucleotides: TGTGCCAGCAGCTTGGAGCCCTCTGAAGACACCATATATTTT. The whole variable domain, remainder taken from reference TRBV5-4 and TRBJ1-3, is ETGVTQSPTHLIKTRGQQVTLRCSSQSGHNTVSWYQQALGQGPQFIFQYYREEENGRGNFPPRFSGLQFPNYSSELNVNALELDDSALYLCASSLEPSEDTIYFGEGSWLTVV.